The T cell receptor beta chain under discussion was sequenced for a study of blood T cell repertoires in COVID-19. Study-level background: Specimens from acute and convalescent COVID-19 originated in the United States, Italy and Spain.

In the original analysis: Reference gene primer amplification in the assay estimated nucleated cell counts. Repertoires were generated with immunoSEQ multiplex PCR, while TCRdb's copy carries only in-frame clones and drops some. The V and J calls and clone size come from that table; D and trimming were worked out from the DNA. This sample has more than 100,000 clones; roughly 89% occur once, and the top ten carry 3.9%. The study assigned cohorts using participant-reported clinical history. Cohort 3 donors counted as recovered after two negative PCRs, clearance, or resolved symptoms. CDR1 is SEHNR and CDR2 is FQNEAQ in the germline V gene (reference sequence). The CDR3 length is 15 residues. The ends were cut back, 6 bases at V and 2 bases at J, with 15 bases in the middle.

This receptor was taken from a woman aged 25 to 39 who had recovered from COVID-19. The chain is built from TRBV7-9 and TRBJ2-3; the D is unclear. Sequences were obtained from PBMCs or T cells enriched from blood (not recorded which). CDR3 DNA: TGTGCCAGCAGGGCCGCCCAGGTTAACACAGATACGCAGTATTTT. This translates into CASRAAQVNTDTQYF.